This TCR beta chain was identified during a study of blood T cell repertoires in COVID-19. This CDR3 has 16 amino acids. Trimming cost V 4 bases and J 4 bases, with 19 bases left between them. Germline CDR1 is MNHEY and CDR2 is SMNVEV (reference sequence). The study assigned cohorts using participant-reported clinical history. As processed by the authors: Amplification from reference gene primers served as the basis for estimated nucleated cell counts. Sequencing used immunoSEQ multiplex PCR; TCRdb keeps in-frame clones, though not all of them. V and J calls and clone size are given by that table; D and trimming were obtained from the DNA. Of 150,000 to 200,000 clones in the sample, more than 75% are singletons; the top ten hold around 16%.

The sample consisted of PBMCs or T cells enriched from blood (not recorded which). The chain links TRBV27 to TRBJ1-1; a weak D match, TRBD1 (5 bases). The sequence derives from a woman between 45 and 60 years old who had recovered from COVID-19. The CDR3 DNA follows: TGTGCCAGCAGTTCCCCGCCGTTGTCAACAGGCACTGAAGCTTTCTTT. It specifies CASSSPPLSTGTEAFF.